Each of the 25 T cell receptor beta chains below was sequenced from the same sample in a study of blood T cell repertoires in COVID-19. Assay used: immunoSEQ multiplex PCR; TCRdb lists only in-frame clones, some missing. The data hold about 360,000 clones, with around 84% observed a single time. The sequencing input was peripheral blood. These receptors originate from a human donor in a cohort sampled during active COVID-19.

The V and J genes are TRBV9 and TRBJ2-3; a possible D gene is TRBD2 (6 bases). This CDR3 comprises 16 residues. Germline CDR1 is SGDLS and CDR2 is YYNGEE. The ends were cut back, 6 bases at V and 0 bases at J, with 17 bases in the middle. The CDR3 region is CASTPLGAGSTDTQYF. The DNA for the CDR3 is TGTGCCAGCACCCCCTTGGGAGCGGGTAGCACAGATACGCAGTATTTT.

The CDR3 region is CASSTPNDSPRNEKLFF. In DNA, the CDR3 is TGTGCCAGCTCGACACCCAACGACAGTCCCCGAAATGAAAAACTGTTTTTT. The chain links TRBV28 to TRBJ1-4, with D possibly matching TRBD1 (5 bases). The germline V gene has CDR1 MDHEN and CDR2 SYDVKM. V lost 8 bases and J lost 5, with 24 bases in between. The CDR3 covers 17 residues.

The genes are TRBV11-2 and TRBJ1-1; perhaps TRBD1 as D (5 bases). This CDR3 has 14 residues. The V end was cut by 5 bases, the J end by 0 bases, with 10 bases between. From germline, CDR1 is SGHAT and CDR2 FQNNGV. CDR3 sequence (DNA): TGTGCCAGCAGCCCAAGGGGCTTGAACACTGAAGCTTTCTTT. It translates to CASSPRGLNTEAFF. Full variable domain (missing parts from reference TRBV11-2 and TRBJ1-1): EAGVAQSPRYKIIEKRQSVAFWCNPISGHATLYWYQQILGQGPKLLIQFQNNGVVDDSQLPKDRFSAERLKGVDSTLKIQPAKLEDSAVYLCASSPRGLNTEAFFGQGTRLTVV.

The chain carries TRBV4-1 and TRBJ2-5, with 10 bases aligning to TRBD2. CDR3 length: 16 amino acids. The V gene's germline CDR1 is MGHRA and CDR2 YSYEKL. V lost 0 bases to trimming and J lost 4 bases; unmatched junction nucleotides: 5. The CDR3 bases are TGCGCCAGCAGCCAAGACCCAGCGGGAGGGCTAGAGACCCAGTACTTC. It codes for CASSQDPAGGLETQYF.

The rearrangement joins TRBV7-9 to TRBJ2-7; 12 bases agree with TRBD1. This CDR3 comprises 18 residues. The V gene end was trimmed by 8 bases and the J gene end by 5 bases; junction bases not matched to a gene: 19. The germline V gene encodes CDR1 SEHNR and CDR2 FQNEAQ (reference sequence). The CDR3 spells CASAFGPTWDRGRNEQYF. The CDR3 DNA is TGTGCCAGCGCATTTGGGCCCACGTGGGACAGGGGGCGAAACGAGCAGTACTTC.

The chain is built from TRBV27 and TRBJ2-7, with D perhaps matching TRBD1 (7 bases). CDR1 MNHEY and CDR2 SMNVEV come from the germline V gene (reference sequence). Trimming pared 3 bases from V and 6 bases from J, leaving 15 bases between. This CDR3 contains 14 residues. For the CDR3, the DNA is TGTGCCAGCAGTTTGACCAGGGGGGTAAGCGAGCAGTACTTC. Translating it yields CASSLTRGVSEQYF.

The rearrangement joins TRBV7-7 to TRBJ2-5; a weak D match, TRBD2 (5 bases). The V and J ends lost 2 bases and 5 bases respectively, with 18 bases between them. The germline gives CDR1 SSHAT, CDR2 FNYEAQ (reference sequence). This CDR3 has 16 residues. The CDR3 coding sequence is TGTGCCAGCAGCTTATTGCCCCGCGGGCCGGGGGAGACCCAGTACTTC. Residues: CASSLLPRGPGETQYF.

The rearrangement uses TRBV4-1 and TRBJ1-4; 10 nucleotides agree with TRBD1. Germline lookup yields CDR1 MGHRA and CDR2 YSYEKL. This CDR3 has 16 residues. The ends lost 3 bases at V and 8 bases at J; junction bases unmatched: 9. CDR3 loop: CASSHSVGQGWEKLFF. In DNA, the CDR3 is TGCGCCAGCAGCCATTCAGTGGGACAGGGGTGGGAAAAACTGTTTTTT.

This chain uses TRBV5-3 with TRBJ1-2, with D hard to call. TRBV5-3 is an ORF, with its function uncertain. Trimming removed 4 bases at V and 8 bases at J, with 6 bases between. The CDR3 runs to 10 residues. CDR3 coding DNA: TGTGCCAGAAGCATGCGGGGCTACACCTTC. This sequence encodes CARSMRGYTF.

Concerning this clone itself: The sample contains more than one DNA sequence encoding this CDR3. The gene calls are TRBV7-9 and TRBJ2-1; TRBD2 is a possible D gene (5 bases). This CDR3 comprises 13 residues. V shed 0 bases and J shed 7 bases, with 7 bases lying between them. The germline CDR1 and CDR2 sequences are SEHNR and FQNEAQ (reference sequence). CDR3 sequence (DNA): TGTGCCAGCAGCTTAGCCCCGGGGAATGAGCAGTTCTTC. This codes for CASSLAPGNEQFF. Full variable domain (rest looked up from reference TRBV7-9 and TRBJ2-1): DTGVSQNPRHKITKRGQNVTFRCDPISEHNRLYWYRQTLGQGPEFLTYFQNEAQLEKSRLLSDRFSAERPKGSFSTLEIQRTEQGDSAMYLCASSLAPGNEQFFGPGTRLTVL.

V gene TRBV9 combines with J gene TRBJ1-5; TRBD1 aligns across 9 bases. The CDR3 totals 15 residues. Losses at the gene ends were 4 bases for V and 3 bases for J; bases not matched to a gene: 5. Germline values: CDR1 SGDLS, CDR2 YYNGEE. The CDR3 DNA is TGTGCCAGCAGCTTGACAGGGGGTGACAATCAGCCCCAGCATTTT. Amino acid sequence: CASSLTGGDNQPQHF.

The V call is TRBV18, the J call TRBJ1-1, with a tentative D call TRBD1 (6 bases). V shed 3 bases and J shed 4 bases, with 18 bases lying between them. In germline, CDR1 is KGHSH, CDR2 LQKENI. The CDR3 is 16 amino acids. CDR3 loop: CASSPRGGIQRTEAFF. The CDR3 DNA follows: TGTGCCAGCTCACCCCGGGGGGGCATACAGCGCACTGAAGCTTTCTTT.

Regarding this clone: Other DNA sequences within the sample encode an identical CDR3. The chain couples TRBV10-3 to TRBJ2-2; 8 nucleotides line up with TRBD1. CDR3 length: 15 residues. The junction had 3 bases not matched to a gene; V was cut back by 4 bases and J by 2 bases. The germline V gene encodes CDR1 ENHRY and CDR2 SYGVKD. The CDR3 coding sequence is TGTGCCATCAGTGGGACAGGGCGAAACACCGGGGAGCTGTTTTTT. It encodes CAISGTGRNTGELFF.

V usage is TRBV14 and J usage is TRBJ1-2; TRBD1 matches 7 bases. Trimming removed 5 bases from V and 6 bases from J; junction bases left unmatched: 0. The CDR3 loop spans 11 amino acids. CDR1 is SGHDN and CDR2 is FVKESK in the germline V gene. The CDR3 here is CASSDRDGYTF. CDR3 coding DNA: TGTGCCAGCAGCGACAGGGATGGCTACACCTTC.

The V gene is TRBV10-2, the J gene TRBJ2-7; TRBD2 aligns across 8 bases. There are 16 residues in the CDR3. With V trimmed by 6 bases and J by 1 base, 11 bases remained unmatched. CDR1 is WSHSY and CDR2 is SAAADI in the germline V gene. In DNA form, the CDR3 reads TGCGCCAGCAGGACACAAGCGGGAGTGGTGTCCTACGAGCAGTACTTC. Amino acid sequence: CASRTQAGVVSYEQYF.

This sequence joins TRBV20-1 and TRBJ2-7; perhaps TRBD2 as D (6 bases). CDR1 and CDR2 from the germline V gene are DFQATT and SNEGSKA (reference sequence). CDR3 length equals 12 residues. V dropped 6 bases and J dropped 6 bases, with 15 bases sitting between them. This CDR3 reads CSASGTSGEQYF. The CDR3 DNA reads as TGCAGTGCGAGTGGGACTTCGGGCGAGCAGTACTTC.

This sequence joins TRBV5-6 and TRBJ1-3, with unresolved D. Germline CDR1 SGHDT, CDR2 YYEEEE. Between the trimmed V and J ends, which lost 4 bases and 0 bases, there was a span of 20 bases. The CDR3 is 18 residues long. CDR3 coding DNA: TGTGCCAGCAGCCCTAAAAGCCGACGGGGAAACTCTGGAAACACCATATATTTT. It translates to CASSPKSRRGNSGNTIYF.

This sequence joins TRBV3-1 (or the pseudogene TRBV3-2) and TRBJ2-3, with D perhaps TRBD2 (6 bases). The CDR3 totals 15 residues. CDR1 and CDR2 from the germline V gene are LGHDT and YNNKEL (reference sequence). V was shortened by 1 base and J by 1 base, with 9 bases between the two germline ends. The CDR3 loop reads CASSQASSGTDTQYF. The CDR3 DNA follows: TGTGCCAGCAGCCAAGCGTCTAGCGGCACAGATACGCAGTATTTT.

This clone occurred once. The chain uses TRBV7-2 and TRBJ1-6; 7 nucleotides line up with TRBD1. Trimming removed 7 bases from V and 5 bases from J; junction bases left unmatched: 14. The length of the CDR3 is 17 residues. Looked up from germline, CDR1 is SGHTA and CDR2 is FQGNSA. The CDR3 DNA is TGTGCCAGCACCAGAACGGGGGGGACAGTAAATAATTCACCCCTCCACTTT. As protein: CASTRTGGTVNNSPLHF.

This chain joins TRBV10-3 and TRBJ1-5; no firm D call. The germline CDR1 and CDR2 sequences are ENHRY and SYGVKD. V was shortened by 3 bases and J by 5 bases, with 14 bases between the two germline ends. The CDR3 extends over 15 amino acids. CDR3 in DNA: TGTGCCATCAGTGAATCCGCGGGTAGTGATCAGCCCCAGCATTTT. This gives the protein CAISESAGSDQPQHF.

This sequence joins TRBV6-6 and TRBJ1-4, with D perhaps matching TRBD1 (5 bases). The CDR3 loop spans 15 amino acids. V lost 0 bases and J 4 bases, leaving 9 bases between the germline ends. Germline CDR1 MNHNY, CDR2 SVGAGI (reference sequence). This chain's CDR3 is CASSYSGRVNEKLFF. The DNA of the CDR3 is TGTGCCAGCAGTTACTCCGGCAGGGTTAATGAAAAACTGTTTTTT.

The genes are TRBV2 and TRBJ2-5; 9 nucleotides align to TRBD2. Germline lookup yields CDR1 SNHLY and CDR2 FYNNEI. Trimming removed 9 bases from V and 2 bases from J; junction bases left unmatched: 16. The CDR3 extends over 17 amino acids. CDR3 region: CARNRQGGGAWQETQYF. CDR3 DNA sequence: TGTGCCAGGAACCGTCAGGGCGGGGGGGCCTGGCAAGAGACCCAGTACTTC.

This rearrangement joins TRBV3-1 (or the pseudogene TRBV3-2) to TRBJ2-7; 9 bases fit TRBD1. The V and J ends lost 0 bases and 3 bases, in that order; junction bases with no gene match: 12. CDR1 LGHDT and CDR2 YNNKEL come from the germline V gene (reference sequence). This CDR3 comprises 18 residues. The CDR3 region is CASSQDPRQGESFYEQYF. The CDR3 nucleotides read TGTGCCAGCAGCCAAGATCCCAGACAGGGGGAAAGCTTCTACGAGCAGTACTTC.

J is TRBJ1-4 and V is TRBV19, with 7 nucleotides matching TRBD1. Per germline, CDR1 LNHDA and CDR2 SQIVND (reference sequence). After removal of 6 bases from V and 5 bases from J, the junction contained 9 bases not matched to a gene. The CDR3 runs 15 residues. CDR3 sequence (DNA): TGTGCCAGTAGACGACAGGGACTGGGGAATGAAAAACTGTTTTTT. This codes for CASRRQGLGNEKLFF.

This clone was seen once. The chain combines TRBV6-1 with TRBJ2-7, with 8 bases identical to TRBD1. J lost 7 bases, V lost 3 bases, and 8 bases had no gene match. This CDR3 contains 14 residues. Looked up from germline, CDR1 is MNHNS and CDR2 is SASEGT. The CDR3, as DNA: TGTGCCAGCAGTGAGGCCAGGGGGCAATGGGAGCAGTACTTC. It is translated as CASSEARGQWEQYF.